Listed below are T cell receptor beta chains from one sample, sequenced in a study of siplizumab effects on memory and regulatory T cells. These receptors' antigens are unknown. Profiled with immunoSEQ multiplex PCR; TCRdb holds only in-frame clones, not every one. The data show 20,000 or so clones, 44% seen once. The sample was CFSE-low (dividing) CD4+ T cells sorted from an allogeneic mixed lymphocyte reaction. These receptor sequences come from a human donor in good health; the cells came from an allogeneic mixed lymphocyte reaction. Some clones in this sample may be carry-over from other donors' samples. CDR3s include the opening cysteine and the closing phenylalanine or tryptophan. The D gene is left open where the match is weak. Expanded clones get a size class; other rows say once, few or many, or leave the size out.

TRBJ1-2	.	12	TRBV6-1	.	TGTGCCAGCAGTGAACCGAGCTATGGCTACACCTTC	CASSEPSYGYTF
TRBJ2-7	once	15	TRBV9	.	TGTGCCAGCAGCCTGGCGGGGGCCGTTGTCCACGAGCAGTACTTC	CASSLAGAVVHEQYF
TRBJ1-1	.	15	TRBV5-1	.	TGCGCCAGCAGGTCTTTGGTCGCTACGCGCACTGAAGCTTTCTTT	CASRSLVATRTEAFF
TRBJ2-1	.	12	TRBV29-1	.	TGCAGCGCCCTTTCTACACCCAATGAGCAGTTCTTC	CSALSTPNEQFF
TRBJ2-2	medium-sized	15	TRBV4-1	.	TGCGCCAGCAGCCAAGAAAGCAGGGCGGCCGGGGAGCTGTTTTTT	CASSQESRAAGELFF
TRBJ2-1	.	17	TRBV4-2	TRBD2	TGTGCCAGCAGCCAGGCGGCCCTTCTAGCGGGGGAAAATGAGCAGTTCTTC	CASSQAALLAGENEQFF
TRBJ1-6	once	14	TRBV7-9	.	TGTGCCAGCAGCTTTCGGGGGGATAATTCACCCCTCCACTTT	CASSFRGDNSPLHF
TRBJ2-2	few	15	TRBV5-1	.	TGCGCCAGCAGCTTGGCCGGGTTGGAAACCGGGGAGCTGTTTTTT	CASSLAGLETGELFF
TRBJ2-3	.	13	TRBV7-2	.	TGTGCCAGCAGCTTCGTCGGCACAGATACGCAGTATTTT	CASSFVGTDTQYF
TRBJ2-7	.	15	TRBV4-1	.	TGCGCCAGCACCCGGGGACCGGGCGCGGGCTACGAGCAGTACTTC	CASTRGPGAGYEQYF
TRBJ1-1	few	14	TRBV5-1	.	TGCGCCAGCAGCTTGACAGGGCCGAACACTGAAGCTTTCTTT	CASSLTGPNTEAFF
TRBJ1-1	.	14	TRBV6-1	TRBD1	TGTGCCAGCAGGCGGACAGGGGGCACCATGGGGGCTTTCTTT	CASRRTGGTMGAFF
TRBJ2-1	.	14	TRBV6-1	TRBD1	TGTGCCAGCAGGCGGGGACAGGCCTACAATGAGCAGTTCTTC	CASRRGQAYNEQFF
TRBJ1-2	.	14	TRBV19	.	TGTGCCAGTAGTATTAGAGGGGCAAGCTATGGCTACACCTTC	CASSIRGASYGYTF
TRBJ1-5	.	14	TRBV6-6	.	TGTGCCAGCAGTCCCGGGACAACGAATCAGCCCCAGCATTTT	CASSPGTTNQPQHF
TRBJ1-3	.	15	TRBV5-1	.	TGCGCCAGCAGTCCCTCGGGAAGTGCTGGAAACACCATATATTTT	CASSPSGSAGNTIYF
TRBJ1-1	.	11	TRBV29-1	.	TGCAGCGGGTTTCGGGGAGTTGGAGCTTTCTTT	CSGFRGVGAFF
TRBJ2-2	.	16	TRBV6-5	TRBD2	TGTGCCAGCAGTTACTCGACTAGCTTAAACACCGGGGAGCTGTTTTTT	CASSYSTSLNTGELFF
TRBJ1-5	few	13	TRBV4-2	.	TGTGCCAGCAGCCAAGACCTAGTCCGGCCCCAGCATTTT	CASSQDLVRPQHF
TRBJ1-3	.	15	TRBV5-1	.	TGCGCCAGCAGCTTGATCGGGGCAGCTGGAAACACCATATATTTT	CASSLIGAAGNTIYF
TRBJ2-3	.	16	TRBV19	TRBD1	TGTGCCAGTAGTCTGAAACAGGGGTACCGCACAGATACGCAGTATTTT	CASSLKQGYRTDTQYF
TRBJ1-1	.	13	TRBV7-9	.	TGTGCCAGCAGCCAGGTCCCGACCACTGAAGCTTTCTTT	CASSQVPTTEAFF
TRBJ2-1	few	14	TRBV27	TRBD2	TGTGCCAGCAGGGCACTAGCGGATCGCGGTGAGCAGTTCTTC	CASRALADRGEQFF
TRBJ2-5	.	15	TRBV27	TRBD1	TGTGCCAGCAGTCCCTTATCAGGGGGAAGGGAGACCCAGTACTTC	CASSPLSGGRETQYF
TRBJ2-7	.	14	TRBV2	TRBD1	TGTGCCAGCAGTCAACAGGGGGCGCGGTACGAGCAGTACTTC	CASSQQGARYEQYF
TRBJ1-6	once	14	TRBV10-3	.	TGTGCCATCAGTGAGGCAGCTTACTCTTCACCCCTCCACTTT	CAISEAAYSSPLHF
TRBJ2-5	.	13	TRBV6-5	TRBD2	TGTGCCAGCAGACTAGCGGGGCGCGTAGAGCAGTACTTC	CASRLAGRVEQYF